This TCR beta chain was documented in a study of regulatory T cells in long-lasting Graves disease. Study-wide results and caveats: Persistent patients had more shared public clonotypes (roughly 2,700) than new patients (just over 950). Only peripheral blood was studied, not thyroid tissue.

Building of the TCR beta libraries involved iRepertoire HTBI primers and Arm-PCR of CDR3 regions. MiXCR, run by TCRdb on the multiplex PCR reads, gives a single entry per CDR3 protein. The sample contains 450,000 or so distinct CDR3 sequences, around 20% of which appear only once. Time point denoted: persistent/refractory GD, antithyroid drugs over 5 years with positive TRAb. PBMC RNA was the source of the TCR library. This clonotype was seen only a few times. Its antigen remains unknown. Trimming stripped 3 bases from V and 1 base from J, with 13 bases between. CDR1 and CDR2 from the germline V gene are SNHLY and FYNNEI. This CDR3 has 15 amino acids.

The chain uses TRBV2 and TRBJ2-7; no clear D. This clonotype was sampled from a female donor with Graves disease. The sample in question was peripheral blood mononuclear cells (PBMCs), obtained when the disease was refractory, from a patient treated with antithyroid drugs. CDR3 coding DNA: TGTGCCAGCAGTGAGTCTTACAGTTTATCCTACGAGCAGTACTTC. Its protein product is CASSESYSLSYEQYF.